The clone carrying this T cell receptor beta chain was seen at least ten times. The antigen is undetermined. This entry comes from a study of T cells in Graves' hyperthyroidism and ophthalmopathy. TCR beta CDR3 region amplification was performed from RNA transcripts. The TCR CDR3 was amplified in a first-round RT-PCR using the HTBI primer set. TCRdb re-derived calls from the multiplex PCR reads in MiXCR, one entry per CDR3 protein. The table lists under 350,000 distinct CDR3 sequences, over 15% of them singletons, with over 50% in the top ten. Findings and caveats of the study: A model of 13 V-J features distinguished ophthalmopathy from stable hyperthyroidism. Most clonotypes expanded in thyroid above 0.001 were likewise present in blood.

The V gene end was trimmed by 6 bases and the J gene end by 4 bases; junction bases not matched to a gene: 6. This CDR3 contains 15 residues. This chain links TRBV12-3 or TRBV12-4 with TRBJ1-3; 10 bases line up with TRBD1. What was sequenced was blood. This receptor was identified in a woman in her sixties or seventies with Graves' ophthalmopathy. CDR3 residues: CASRSTGGRGNTIYF. The CDR3 region has the DNA TGTGCCAGCAGATCGACAGGGGGCCGAGGAAACACCATATATTTT.